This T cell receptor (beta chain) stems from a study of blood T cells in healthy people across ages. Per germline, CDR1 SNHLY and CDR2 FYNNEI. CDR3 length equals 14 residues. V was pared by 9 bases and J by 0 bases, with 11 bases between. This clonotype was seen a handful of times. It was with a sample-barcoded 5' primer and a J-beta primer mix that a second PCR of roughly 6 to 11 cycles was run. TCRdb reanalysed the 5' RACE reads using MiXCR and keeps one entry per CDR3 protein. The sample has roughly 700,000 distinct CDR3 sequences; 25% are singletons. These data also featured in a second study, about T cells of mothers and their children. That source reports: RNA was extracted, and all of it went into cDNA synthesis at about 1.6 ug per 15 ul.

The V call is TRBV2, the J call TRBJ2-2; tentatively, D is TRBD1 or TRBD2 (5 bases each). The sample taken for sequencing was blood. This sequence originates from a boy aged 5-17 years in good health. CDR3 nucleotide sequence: TGTGCCAGGGGGGATAGGGCGAACACCGGGGAGCTGTTTTTT. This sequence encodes CARGDRANTGELFF.